Listed here are 8 T cell receptor beta chains from one sample, sequenced in a study of blood T cell repertoires in COVID-19. Here immunoSEQ multiplex PCR was the method, and the copy in TCRdb shows in-frame clones only, minus some. The table includes approximately 280,000 clones, around 91% detected once. Sequencing was performed on peripheral blood. These receptors all come from a woman aged 55-69 years with acute or convalescent COVID-19.

The rearrangement uses TRBV3-1 (or the pseudogene TRBV3-2) and TRBJ1-1; TRBD1 agrees at 7 bases. V lost 0 bases to trimming and J lost 1 base; unmatched junction nucleotides: 8. The germline V gene encodes CDR1 LGHDT and CDR2 YNNKEL (reference sequence). The CDR3 sequence is 17 residues long. Here the CDR3 DNA reads TGTGCCAGCAGCCAAGAAAGTCAGGGGGATGAGAACACTGAAGCTTTCTTT. Protein product: CASSQESQGDENTEAFF.

The chain couples TRBV5-6 to TRBJ1-1; no definite D call. This CDR3 has 14 amino acids. Trimming stripped 0 bases from V and 1 base from J, with 7 bases between. Germline values: CDR1 SGHDT, CDR2 YYEEEE. This CDR3 is CASSLVQRNTEAFF. CDR3 bases: TGTGCCAGCAGCTTGGTTCAGCGGAACACTGAAGCTTTCTTT.

This clone turned up a few times. The chain couples TRBV4-3 to TRBJ2-2; no clear D gene. The germline V and J ends were trimmed by 1 base and 0 bases, with 3 bases remaining between them. This CDR3 comprises 14 residues. Germline values: CDR1 LGHNA, CDR2 YSLEER. CDR3 DNA sequence: TGCGCCAGCAGCCAAGGGCCGAACACCGGGGAGCTGTTTTTT. Encoded protein: CASSQGPNTGELFF.

The chain couples TRBV10-3 to TRBJ2-1; 10 bases fit TRBD2. CDR3 length: 15 amino acids. The junction had 8 bases not matched to a gene; V was cut back by 7 bases and J by 5 bases. The germline V gene encodes CDR1 ENHRY and CDR2 SYGVKD. The CDR3 protein is CAIIKKRGGHNEQFF. In nucleotides, the CDR3 is TGTGCCATCATAAAAAAGCGGGGGGGCCACAATGAGCAGTTCTTC.

J is TRBJ2-7 and V is TRBV7-3, with D unclear. Germline CDR1 is SGHTA and CDR2 is FQGTGA. This CDR3 is built from 13 residues. Trimming shortened V by 2 bases and J by 0 bases, and 5 bases separated the two germline ends. The chain's CDR3 is CASSLPSSYEQYF. In nucleotides, the CDR3 is TGTGCCAGCAGCTTACCCTCCTCCTACGAGCAGTACTTC.

The chain couples TRBV4-3 to TRBJ2-1; 10 positions agree with TRBD1. J lost 7 bases, V lost 0 bases, and 9 bases had no gene match. Germline assignment: CDR1 LGHNA and CDR2 YSLEER. The CDR3 is made up of 17 amino acids. As DNA, the CDR3 is TGCGCCAGCAGCCAAGAACCAAGGACAGGGGGTTCGAATGAGCAGTTCTTC. Protein: CASSQEPRTGGSNEQFF.

The rearrangement links TRBV11-1 to TRBJ2-7, with 12 bases that match TRBD2. V shed 6 bases and J 6 bases; nucleotides not matched to a gene: 3. The CDR3 has 13 amino acids. Germline V CDR1 and CDR2: SGHAT, FQDESV (reference sequence). CDR3 bases: TGTGCCAGCAGACTAGCGGGAGGCCGCGAGCAGTACTTC. The encoded protein is CASRLAGGREQYF.

The genes are TRBV18 and TRBJ2-7, with 8 nucleotides matching TRBD2. CDR1 is KGHSH, CDR2 LQKENI, per germline. The CDR3 length is 14 residues. V shed 1 base, J shed 5 bases, and the junction held 4 bases outside the gene matches. CDR3 bases: TGTGCCAGCTCACCACAACTAGCGGAGAACGAGCAGTACTTC. Translated: CASSPQLAENEQYF.